A selection of T cell receptor beta chains follows, all from one sample in a study of blood T cell repertoires in COVID-19. TCRdb's table, derived via immunoSEQ multiplex PCR, lists solely in-frame clones and lacks some. The table includes fewer than 90,000 clones, about 80% detected once. The sequencing input was peripheral blood. Receptors originate from a woman older than 75 with acute or convalescent COVID-19. CDR3s include the opening cysteine and the closing phenylalanine or tryptophan. D genes are given only for firm matches. For some rows the clone size is stated as once, few or many, or as a class when expanded; others skip it.

abundance | d_gene | j_gene | v_gene | CDR3aa | CDR3nt
- | TRBD2 | TRBJ2-1 | TRBV7-8 | CASRTSGSPTSYNEQFF | TGTGCCAGTAGGACTAGCGGGTCTCCAACCTCATACAATGAGCAGTTCTTC
- | TRBD2 | TRBJ2-5 | TRBV5-1 | CASSLGIAGGHGETQYF | TGCGCCAGCAGCTTGGGGATAGCGGGAGGCCATGGGGAGACCCAGTACTTC
- | TRBD2 | TRBJ2-7 | TRBV10-3 | CAISESELAGSEQYF | TGTGCCATCAGTGAGTCGGAACTAGCGGGATCCGAGCAGTACTTC
- | - | TRBJ2-3 | TRBV6-2/TRBV6-3 | CASSLLGVLSDTQYF | TGTGCCAGCAGTCTCCTCGGGGTACTATCAGATACGCAGTATTTT
- | TRBD1 | TRBJ1-5 | TRBV19 | CASSSAGQVGQPQHF | TGTGCCAGTAGTTCGGCGGGACAGGTCGGTCAGCCCCAGCATTTT
- | TRBD1 | TRBJ2-5 | TRBV29-1 | CSGRTGGSETQYF | TGCAGCGGACGGACAGGGGGCTCGGAGACCCAGTACTTC
- | - | TRBJ1-5 | TRBV6-6 | CASSYSGPNQPQHF | TGTGCCAGCAGTTACAGCGGACCGAATCAGCCCCAGCATTTT
- | TRBD2 | TRBJ2-2 | TRBV7-2 | CASRRLAGGRTGELFF | TGTGCCAGCCGAAGACTAGCGGGAGGGCGAACCGGGGAGCTGTTTTTT
once | TRBD2 | TRBJ2-5 | TRBV7-6 | CASSLGGRGVETQYF | TGTGCCAGCAGCTTGGGAGGGAGGGGCGTAGAGACCCAGTACTTC
- | TRBD1 | TRBJ1-6 | TRBV27 | CASSFSNRGPYNSPLHF | TGTGCCAGCAGTTTCTCAAACAGGGGGCCCTATAATTCACCCCTCCACTTT
- | TRBD2 | TRBJ2-5 | TRBV9 | CASSLGLAEETQYF | TGTGCCAGCAGCCTTGGACTAGCGGAAGAGACCCAGTACTTC
- | - | TRBJ2-5 | TRBV5-4 | CASSPREGETQYF | TGTGCCAGCAGCCCCAGGGAAGGAGAGACCCAGTACTTC
once | - | TRBJ2-7 | TRBV5-6 | CASSPGQGIAGYYEQYF | TGTGCCAGCAGCCCTGGACAGGGGATAGCGGGATACTACGAGCAGTACTTC
few | TRBD1 | TRBJ1-1 | TRBV10-2 | CASGVRDRGITEAFF | TGCGCCAGCGGAGTACGGGACAGGGGGATCACTGAAGCTTTCTTT
- | - | TRBJ2-5 | TRBV7-6 | CASSPIRSGETQYF | TGTGCCAGCAGCCCCATCCGGTCTGGAGAGACCCAGTACTTC
once | - | TRBJ1-1 | TRBV19 | CASSKAGEAFF | TGTGCCAGTAGTAAGGCCGGGGAAGCTTTCTTT
once | TRBD1 | TRBJ2-7 | TRBV6-5 | CASNPGQGAYEQYF | TGTGCCAGCAACCCGGGACAGGGGGCCTACGAGCAGTACTTC
- | - | TRBJ2-5 | TRBV5-1 | CASSLSPTSYQETQYF | TGCGCCAGCAGCTTGTCCCCCACTAGCTACCAAGAGACCCAGTACTTC
- | TRBD1 | TRBJ2-7 | TRBV6-5 | CASTRDRGHYEQYF | TGTGCCAGCACCCGGGACAGGGGGCACTACGAGCAGTACTTC
few | TRBD2 | TRBJ2-3 | TRBV2 | CASSVWGTSGGSTDTQYF | TGTGCCAGCAGTGTGTGGGGAACTAGCGGGGGTAGCACAGATACGCAGTATTTT
few | TRBD2 | TRBJ2-7 | TRBV5-1 | CASSLGTRAYEQYF | TGCGCCAGCAGCTTGGGGACTAGAGCCTACGAGCAGTACTTC
once | - | TRBJ1-1 | TRBV7-8 | CASSLATGRGIKNTEAFF | TGTGCCAGCAGCTTAGCTACAGGCCGCGGAATAAAGAACACTGAAGCTTTCTTT